A selection of T cell receptor beta chains follows, all from one sample in a study of radiotherapy plus CTLA-4 blockade in lung cancer. This table comes from immunoSEQ multiplex PCR, and its TCRdb copy is limited to in-frame clones, with some not included. The sample includes 110,000 or so clones, roughly 80% of them seen just once. This specimen was peripheral blood, taken from a patient treated with radiotherapy plus ipilimumab. These receptors originate from a human donor with non-small cell lung cancer who had a partial response to radiotherapy plus ipilimumab. Each CDR3 is given with its conserved first and last residue. A D gene is named only where the DNA matches it firmly. Clone size is shown for a subset of rows, as once, few, many or a class of expanded clone.

TRBJ2-1 | . | . | TRBV5-4 | CASSFRRTNRGYNEQFF | TGTGCCAGCAGCTTCCGACGGACAAATCGAGGTTACAATGAGCAGTTCTTC
TRBJ1-2 | TRBD1 | . | TRBV28 | CASSSPGQSNYGYTF | TGTGCCAGCAGTTCCCCGGGACAGTCTAACTATGGCTACACCTTC
TRBJ2-1 | . | . | TRBV4-3 | CASSHPSTGVSSYNEQFF | TGCGCCAGCAGCCATCCCTCGACAGGCGTGAGCTCCTACAATGAGCAGTTCTTC
TRBJ1-2 | . | . | TRBV7-8 | CASSLGSGGGYTF | TGTGCCAGCAGCTTAGGTAGCGGTGGGGGCTACACCTTC
TRBJ1-6 | . | . | TRBV18 | CASSPTTGYSSYNSPLHF | TGTGCCAGCTCACCAACCACAGGCTATAGCTCCTATAATTCACCCCTCCACTTT
TRBJ1-2 | . | . | TRBV28 | CASSPSGTRRGYTF | TGTGCCAGCAGCCCATCAGGGACACGCCGCGGCTACACCTTC
TRBJ1-4 | . | few | TRBV18 | CASSPVGGEKLFF | TGTGCCAGCTCTCCCGTAGGGGGTGAAAAACTGTTTTTT
TRBJ1-6 | . | . | TRBV5-1 | CASSRGQANSPLHF | TGCGCCAGCAGCCGAGGGCAAGCAAATTCACCCCTCCACTTT
TRBJ1-1 | TRBD1 | . | TRBV27 | CASSRTGGPLMNTEAFF | TGTGCCAGCAGCCGTACAGGGGGCCCCCTAATGAACACTGAAGCTTTCTTT
TRBJ2-2 | TRBD1 | . | TRBV9 | CASSANPGQGKGGELFF | TGTGCCAGCAGCGCCAATCCGGGACAGGGAAAGGGCGGGGAGCTGTTTTTT
TRBJ2-7 | . | . | TRBV11-2 | CASSLGVSEQYF | TGTGCCAGCAGCTTAGGAGTTAGCGAGCAGTACTTC
TRBJ2-5 | . | once | TRBV10-3 | CAISAGVRQETQYF | TGTGCCATCAGTGCCGGGGTGCGACAAGAGACCCAGTACTTC
TRBJ1-3 | TRBD1 | . | TRBV6-6 | CASSRQGNGLDTIYF | TGTGCCAGCAGTCGACAGGGGAATGGTCTAGACACCATATATTTT
TRBJ1-4 | TRBD1 | few | TRBV7-9 | CASSLNSGQVNEKLFF | TGTGCCAGCAGCTTAAACTCGGGACAGGTTAATGAAAAACTGTTTTTT
TRBJ1-5 | TRBD1 | . | TRBV30 | CAWSVQKGAGQPQHF | TGTGCCTGGAGTGTACAAAAGGGGGCAGGTCAGCCCCAGCATTTT
TRBJ2-1 | TRBD2 | . | TRBV7-2 | CASSLALLAGAHEQFF | TGTGCCAGCAGCTTAGCGCTATTAGCGGGAGCACATGAGCAGTTCTTC
TRBJ1-1 | . | . | TRBV7-6 | CASSLGGVGGEAFF | TGTGCCAGCAGCTTAGGAGGGGTGGGGGGGGAAGCTTTCTTT
TRBJ2-3 | . | . | TRBV5-1 | CASSQEGRTDTQYF | TGCGCCAGCAGCCAGGAGGGTAGGACAGATACGCAGTATTTT
TRBJ1-2 | . | . | TRBV7-8 | CASSVSFWTARYGYTF | TGTGCCAGCAGCGTCAGCTTTTGGACAGCTCGATATGGCTACACCTTC
TRBJ1-1 | . | few | TRBV10-2 | CASSESGSGTEAFF | TGCGCCAGCAGTGAGTCAGGGTCGGGAACTGAAGCTTTCTTT
TRBJ1-3 | . | . | TRBV6-1 | CASRWESSGNTIYF | TGTGCCAGCAGATGGGAGTCCTCTGGAAACACCATATATTTT
TRBJ1-1 | . | . | TRBV6-6 | CASSYSLAGANTEAFF | TGTGCCAGCAGTTACTCGCTCGCAGGGGCAAACACTGAAGCTTTCTTT
TRBJ1-3 | . | . | TRBV9 | CASSVDPRNTIYF | TGTGCCAGCAGCGTAGACCCCCGGAACACCATATATTTT
TRBJ1-3 | . | few | TRBV7-9 | CASSSIGGDLTIYF | TGTGCCAGCAGCTCTATCGGGGGGGACCTCACCATATATTTT
TRBJ2-1 | TRBD2 | . | TRBV6-5 | CASSYGSGGSKQFF | TGTGCCAGCAGTTACGGCTCCGGGGGGAGTAAGCAGTTCTTC
TRBJ1-5 | . | . | TRBV7-9 | CASTSWAGNSNQPQHF | TGTGCCAGCACCTCTTGGGCAGGAAATAGCAATCAGCCCCAGCATTTT
TRBJ2-2 | TRBD2 | . | TRBV14 | CASSQETSGTELFF | TGTGCCAGCAGCCAAGAGACTAGCGGGACGGAGCTGTTTTTT
TRBJ2-1 | . | . | TRBV6-1 | CARQGYNEQFF | TGTGCCAGGCAGGGATACAATGAGCAGTTCTTC
TRBJ2-3 | . | few | TRBV5-1 | CASSLDRSTDTQYF | TGCGCCAGCAGCTTAGACAGAAGCACAGATACGCAGTATTTT
TRBJ1-2 | . | . | TRBV5-6 | CASTGGGYGYTF | TGTGCCAGCACTGGGGGGGGATACGGCTACACCTTC
TRBJ1-1 | . | . | TRBV6-5 | CASIAGEAFF | TGTGCCAGCATAGCGGGAGAAGCTTTCTTT
TRBJ2-1 | . | . | TRBV6-1 | CASSVRTFSYNEQFF | TGTGCCAGCAGTGTTCGAACATTCTCCTACAATGAGCAGTTCTTC
TRBJ1-1 | TRBD1 | . | TRBV19 | CASSKLQGLTEAFF | TGTGCCAGTAGTAAACTACAGGGGCTCACTGAAGCTTTCTTT
TRBJ1-4 | TRBD1 | . | TRBV9 | CASSPGRTGGRSAEKLFF | TGTGCCAGCAGCCCGGGCAGGACAGGGGGCCGAAGTGCTGAAAAACTGTTTTTT
TRBJ2-2 | TRBD1 | . | TRBV5-1 | CASIGPDRGPGELFF | TGCGCCAGCATAGGCCCTGACAGGGGACCCGGGGAGCTGTTTTTT
TRBJ2-2 | TRBD1 | . | TRBV7-8 | CASSPRTGDDTGELFF | TGTGCCAGCAGCCCCCGAACAGGGGATGACACCGGGGAGCTGTTTTTT